The present T cell receptor beta chain was sequenced within a study of T cell responses to AZD1222 COVID-19 vaccine. Points from the study as a whole: No repertoire was sampled before or during the peak T cell response, only after it. Nearly half of spike-specific TCRs reportedly target unmutated variant regions. Receipt of two AZD1222 doses was followed by a rise in Spike-specific TCR breadth and depth. Vaccine-related CD4 TCRs covered spike, predominating at 160-218 and 743-854.

A word on this clone: The antigen remains undetermined.

Clones were sequenced by immunoSEQ multiplex PCR, and TCRdb holds only the in-frame ones, with some missing. The sample lists about 160,000 clones; roughly nine tenths were seen once. Trimming took 4 bases from V and 4 from J, leaving 14 bases between them. Germline V CDR1 and CDR2: SGHTS, YDEGEE. CDR3 length: 15 amino acids. The chain uses TRBV5-8 and TRBJ2-2; D unclear. The TCR originated in an adult in good health. The specimen comprised peripheral blood, sampled on day 0 of AZD1222 vaccination. CDR3 loop: CASSRLILATGELFF. The CDR3 nucleotides read TGTGCCAGCAGCCGCCTTATACTGGCCACCGGGGAGCTGTTTTTT. Complete variable domain (other parts from reference TRBV5-8 and TRBJ2-2): EAGVTQSPTHLIKTRGQQATLRCSPISGHTSVYWYQQALGLGLQFLLWYDEGEERNRGNFPPRFSGRQFPNYSSELNVNALELEDSALYLCASSRLILATGELFFGEGSRLTVL.